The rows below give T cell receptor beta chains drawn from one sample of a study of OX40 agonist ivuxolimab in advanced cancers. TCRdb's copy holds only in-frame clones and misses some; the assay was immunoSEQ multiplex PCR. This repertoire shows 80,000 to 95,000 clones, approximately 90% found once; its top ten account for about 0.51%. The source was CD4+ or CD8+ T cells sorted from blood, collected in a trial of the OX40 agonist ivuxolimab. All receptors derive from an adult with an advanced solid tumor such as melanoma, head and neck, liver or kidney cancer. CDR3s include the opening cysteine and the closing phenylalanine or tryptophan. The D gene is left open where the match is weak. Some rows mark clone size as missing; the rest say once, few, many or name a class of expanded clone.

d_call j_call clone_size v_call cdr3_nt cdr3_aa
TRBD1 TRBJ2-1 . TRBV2 TGTGCCAGCAGTGATTCAGGGGGCGAAAGGAATGAGCAGTTCTTC CASSDSGGERNEQFF
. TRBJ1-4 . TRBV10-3 TGTGCCTCACGGGCGGGGGCTAATGAAAAACTGTTTTTT CASRAGANEKLFF
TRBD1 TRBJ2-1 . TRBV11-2 TGTGCCAGCAGCCTGGGACAGAGCTCCTACAATGAGCAGTTCTTC CASSLGQSSYNEQFF
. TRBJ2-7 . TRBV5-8 TGTGCCAGCAGCCCCAAGGGCGGGCAGGGCTACGAGCAGTACTTC CASSPKGGQGYEQYF
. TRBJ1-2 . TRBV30 TGTGCCTGGAACAACAGGGAAGAGTATGGCTACACCTTC CAWNNREEYGYTF
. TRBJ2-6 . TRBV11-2 TGTGCCAGCCACTATGGGGCTTCTGGGGCCAACGTCCTGACTTTC CASHYGASGANVLTF
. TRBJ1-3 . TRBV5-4 TGTGCCAGCAGCTTGCCTCACCCTTCTGGAAACACCATATATTTT CASSLPHPSGNTIYF
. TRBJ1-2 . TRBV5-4 TGTGCCAGCAGCCCCACCGGCCTAGAGGACTATGGCTACACCTTC CASSPTGLEDYGYTF
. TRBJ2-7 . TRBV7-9 TGTGCCAGCAGTGGGGATATTCCCTACGAGCAGTACTTC CASSGDIPYEQYF
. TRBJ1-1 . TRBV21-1 TGTGCCAGCAGCAAAGCGCGCTGTCCGCGACAGGGGGCAGGAAGGACCACTGAAGCTTTCTTT CASSKARCPRQGAGRTTEAFF
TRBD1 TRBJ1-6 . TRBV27 TGTGCCAGCAGAACAGGGGGCCTTAATTCACCCCTCCACTTT CASRTGGLNSPLHF
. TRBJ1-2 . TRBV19 TGTGCCAGTAAGGTGCGGACAGACTATGGCTACACCTTC CASKVRTDYGYTF
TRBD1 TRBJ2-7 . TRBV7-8 TGTGCCAGCAGCTTAGACAGGGGGTTCGACGAGCAGTACTTC CASSLDRGFDEQYF
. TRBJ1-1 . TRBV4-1 TGCGCCAGCAGCCAAGAAGGTAGGGGAACGGTTCAAGCTTTCTTT CASSQEGRGTVQAFF
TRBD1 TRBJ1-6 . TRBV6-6 TGTGCCAGCAGTTACAGAGGGGGCAACAATAATTCACCCCTCCACTTT CASSYRGGNNNSPLHF
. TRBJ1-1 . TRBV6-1 TGTGCCAGCAGCCCGTCTATAATGGGGGGCACTGAAGCTTTCTTT CASSPSIMGGTEAFF
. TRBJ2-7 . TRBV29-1 TGCAGCGTCGAAAGGACAGAATCACTAACAAGCTACGAGCAGTACTTC CSVERTESLTSYEQYF
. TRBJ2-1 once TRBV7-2 TGTGCCAGCAGCTTGGCCGATGAGCAGTTCTTC CASSLADEQFF
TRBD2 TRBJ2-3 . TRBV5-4 TGTGCCAGCAGCTTGGAGTCTAGCGGGCATACGCAGTATTTT CASSLESSGHTQYF
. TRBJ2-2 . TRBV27 TGTGCCAGCGCGGGAAAAGGGACCGGGGAGCTGTTTTTT CASAGKGTGELFF
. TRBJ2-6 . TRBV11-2 TGTGCCAGCAGCTTAGATCAGGGGCCTGGGGCCAACGTCCTGACTTTC CASSLDQGPGANVLTF
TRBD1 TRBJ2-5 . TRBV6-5 TGTGCCAGCAGAACAGGGACGGCCCAGGGGGCCCAGTACTTC CASRTGTAQGAQYF
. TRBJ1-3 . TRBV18 TGTGCCAGCTCACCTAAGGCAGGTGCGAGCTCTGGAAACACCATATATTTT CASSPKAGASSGNTIYF
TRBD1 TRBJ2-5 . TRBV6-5 TGTGCCAGCAGTCCCGGGGACAGCCAAGAGACCCAGTACTTC CASSPGDSQETQYF
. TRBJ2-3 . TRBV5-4 TGTGCCAGCAGCTTGAGGGGAACAGATACGCAGTATTTT CASSLRGTDTQYF
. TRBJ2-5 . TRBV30 TGTGCCTGGAGGGACCAAGAGACCCAGTACTTC CAWRDQETQYF
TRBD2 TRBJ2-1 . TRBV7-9 TGTGCCAGCACAGGCGGGAGCTCCTACAATGAGCAGTTCTTC CASTGGSSYNEQFF
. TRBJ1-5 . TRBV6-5 TGTGCCAGCACCCCACGCGGGGACGGATCCCAGCATTTT CASTPRGDGSQHF
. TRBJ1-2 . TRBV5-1 TGCGCCAGCAGGAGTCGGGCCTCGGATGGCTACACCTTC CASRSRASDGYTF
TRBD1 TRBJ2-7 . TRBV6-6 TGTGCCAGCAGTTCTAGACAGGGTGGGTACGAGCAGTACTTC CASSSRQGGYEQYF
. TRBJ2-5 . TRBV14 TGTGCCAGCAGCCAAGATCTCATTAGAGGAAGAGAGACCCAGTACTTC CASSQDLIRGRETQYF
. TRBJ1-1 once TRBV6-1 TGTGCCAGCAGTGAGCCGGGCATGAACACTGAAGCTTTCTTT CASSEPGMNTEAFF
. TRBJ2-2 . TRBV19 TGTGCCAGTAGTTCTAGAAGTGGGGTTCGGAACGGGGAGCTGTTTTTT CASSSRSGVRNGELFF
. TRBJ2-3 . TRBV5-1 TGCGCCAGCAGCTCCGCCGCAGGGGGGCGCAGCACAGATACGCAGTATTTT CASSSAAGGRSTDTQYF
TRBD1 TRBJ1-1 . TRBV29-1 TGCAGCGTACCCGACCCACGGACAGGGAAGGTGGGGACTGAAGCTTTCTTT CSVPDPRTGKVGTEAFF
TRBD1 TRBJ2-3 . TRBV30 TGTGCCTCGTCCCGGACAGGTAGCACAGATACGCAGTATTTT CASSRTGSTDTQYF
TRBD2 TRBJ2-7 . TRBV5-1 TGCGCCAGCAGCTTGGTGGCTAGCGGGAGTTACGAGCAGTACTTC CASSLVASGSYEQYF
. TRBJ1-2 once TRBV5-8 TGTGCCAGCAGCTTGGAAGCAGGCGATGGCTACACCTTC CASSLEAGDGYTF
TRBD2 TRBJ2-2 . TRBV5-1 TGCGCCAGCAGCTTGGGTTATGGGGGAGGGCCCCCCGGGGAGCTGTTTTTT CASSLGYGGGPPGELFF
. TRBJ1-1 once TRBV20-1 TGCAGTGCTAGAGATCCCCCTCTGACTTTCTTT CSARDPPLTFF
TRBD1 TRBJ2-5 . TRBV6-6 TGTGCCAGCAGTTACCCGGGACAGGGGGGGCGCGAGACCCAGTACTTC CASSYPGQGGRETQYF
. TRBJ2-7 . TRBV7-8 TGTGCCAGCAGCCCGCAATTTTCATACGAGCAGTACTTC CASSPQFSYEQYF
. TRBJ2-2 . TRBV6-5 TGTGCCAGCGGACGACAACAGGGCAGGGGGGAGCTGTTTTTT CASGRQQGRGELFF
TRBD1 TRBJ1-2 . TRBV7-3 TGTGCCAGCAGCCAGGGACAGGGGGGAGGCTACACCTTC CASSQGQGGGYTF
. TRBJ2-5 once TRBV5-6 TGTGCCAGCAGCGGGGGATCTGCGGAGACCCAGTACTTC CASSGGSAETQYF
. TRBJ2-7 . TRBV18 TGTGCCAGCTCCCCAACGGGCAGGGCGTCCTACGAGCAGTACTTC CASSPTGRASYEQYF
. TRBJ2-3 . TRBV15 TGTGCCACCAGCAGAGATCCGTTCGTTGGGGGGCGCGCAGATACGCAGTATTTT CATSRDPFVGGRADTQYF
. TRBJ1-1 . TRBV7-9 TGTGCCAGCAGCTTCCCTCAGGGGCACGGGGCTGAAGCTTTCTTT CASSFPQGHGAEAFF
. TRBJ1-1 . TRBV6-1 TGTGCCAGCAGGACGGGACCTGAAGCTTTCTTT CASRTGPEAFF
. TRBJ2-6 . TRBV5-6 TGTGCCAGCAGCGACATTACCTCTGGGGCCAACGTCCTGACTTTC CASSDITSGANVLTF
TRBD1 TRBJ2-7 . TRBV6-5 TGTGCCAGCAGATCCGGGACAGGGATCTACGAGCAGTACTTC CASRSGTGIYEQYF
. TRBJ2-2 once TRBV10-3 TGTGCCATCAGTGACCCGGGGCCTAACACCGGGGAGCTGTTTTTT CAISDPGPNTGELFF
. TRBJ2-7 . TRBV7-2 TGTGCCAGCAGCCCCTACTCGGCTAGGGAGCAGTACTTC CASSPYSAREQYF
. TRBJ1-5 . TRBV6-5 TGTGCCAGCAGTTGGTTGGACAGCAATCAGCCCCAGCATTTT CASSWLDSNQPQHF